The 20 T cell receptor beta chains reported below all come from one sample, sequenced in a study of cytomegalovirus exposure and HLA in healthy donors. Primers included in the PCR were 60 Vbeta and 13 Jbeta primers. The method was immunoSEQ multiplex PCR; TCRdb's version includes in-frame clones alone and lacks a portion of them. Of 150,000 or so clones in the sample, approximately 86% were seen once. The sequencing input was PBMCs. The receptors derive from a woman between 50 and 59 years old in good health and CMV-seropositive.

This chain uses TRBV19 with TRBJ1-5; no reliable D call. Germline assignment: CDR1 LNHDA and CDR2 SQIVND (reference sequence). V lost 5 bases and J lost 6, with 20 bases in between. The CDR3 is made up of 16 amino acids. The chain's CDR3 is CASSPLTSEGSQPQHF. In nucleotides, the CDR3 is TGTGCCAGTAGTCCGTTGACATCGGAGGGAAGTCAGCCCCAGCATTTT.

This chain connects TRBV27 to TRBJ1-1; D not resolved. Trimming left V 7 bases short and J 2 bases short, with 14 bases between. Germline assignment: CDR1 MNHEY and CDR2 SMNVEV (reference sequence). The CDR3 extends over 14 amino acids. The DNA of the CDR3 is TGTGCCAGCAATTTTGGTAGGAGTAACACTGAAGCTTTCTTT. Protein product: CASNFGRSNTEAFF.

The V gene is TRBV11-2, the J gene TRBJ2-2, with 8 bases that match TRBD2. V shed 0 bases, J shed 6 bases, and the junction held 9 bases outside the gene matches. CDR1 is SGHAT and CDR2 is FQNNGV in the germline V gene. The CDR3 loop spans 17 amino acids. The CDR3: CASSLEVSGSGAGELFF. In DNA, the CDR3 is TGTGCCAGCAGCTTAGAAGTAAGCGGGAGCGGGGCCGGGGAGCTGTTTTTT.

The V call is TRBV15, the J call TRBJ2-2; no definite D call. CDR1 and CDR2 (germline): LNHNV, YYDKDF (reference sequence). V gave up 6 bases and J gave up 3 bases, with 5 bases separating them. The CDR3 loop spans 12 amino acids. The CDR3 region is CATSSYTGELFF. The CDR3 DNA sequence: TGTGCCACCAGTTCATACACCGGGGAGCTGTTTTTT.

The chain has TRBV7-2 and TRBJ1-3; TRBD1 matches at 8 bases. In germline, CDR1 is SGHTA, CDR2 FQGNSA. CDR3 size: 19 residues. The V gene end was trimmed by 1 base and the J gene end by 4 bases; junction bases not matched to a gene: 15. The CDR3 coding sequence is TGTGCCAGCAGCTTAGATAACGGCAGGGGGCCCTATCAGGGAAACACCATATATTTT. This sequence encodes CASSLDNGRGPYQGNTIYF.

The chain couples TRBV28 to TRBJ2-3; 9 nucleotides match TRBD1. Germline V gene lookup returns CDR1 MDHEN and CDR2 SYDVKM. The junction had 4 bases not matched to a gene; V was cut back by 6 bases and J by 3 bases. The length of the CDR3 is 14 residues. In DNA, the CDR3 is TGTGCCAGCAGCCAGGGGACAGGGACAGATACGCAGTATTTT. It specifies CASSQGTGTDTQYF.

The chain carries TRBV27 and TRBJ2-2; 13 positions match TRBD2. The J segment lost 1 base and the V segment lost 1 base, leaving 6 bases of the junction unmatched. The CDR3 sequence is 19 residues long. Germline CDR1 and CDR2: MNHEY and SMNVEV (reference sequence). The CDR3 DNA follows: TGTGCCAGCAGTTTATTAGGACTAGCGGGGGCCCGGAACACCGGGGAGCTGTTTTTT. Translation: CASSLLGLAGARNTGELFF.

This clone was seen a single time. The chain links TRBV7-2 to TRBJ2-2, with D possibly being TRBD2 (7 bases). Trimming took off 0 bases at V and 2 bases at J, with 13 bases between the two ends. The CDR3 runs to 17 residues. CDR1 is SGHTA and CDR2 is FQGNSA in the germline V gene. DNA for the CDR3: TGTGCCAGCAGCTTAGCGCTTACGGGGGGCAACACCGGGGAGCTGTTTTTT. Protein product: CASSLALTGGNTGELFF.

The chain couples TRBV6-4 to TRBJ2-3, with 7 bases lining up with TRBD2. The length of the CDR3 is 15 residues. Germline CDR1 is MRHNA and CDR2 is SNTAGT. V dropped 8 bases and J dropped 5; count of bases not matched to a gene: 13. In DNA form, the CDR3 reads TGTGCCAGCTCTCTCAACGGCGGGGGTATAGATACGCAGTATTTT. Translation gives CASSLNGGGIDTQYF.

This clone was seen only once. CDR3: CAGQGQGGGELFF. CDR3 nucleotides: TGTGCCGGTCAGGGCCAGGGCGGCGGGGAGCTGTTTTTT. J is TRBJ2-2 and V is TRBV7-9; D is perhaps TRBD1 (5 bases). The CDR3 runs to 13 residues. The V end was cut by 11 bases, the J end by 7 bases, with 17 bases between. The germline gives CDR1 SEHNR, CDR2 FQNEAQ (reference sequence).

This clone was counted a single time. The V call is TRBV7-8, the J call TRBJ2-7; TRBD1 agrees at 7 bases. The CDR3 covers 13 residues. The germline gives CDR1 SGHVS, CDR2 FQNEAQ. Unmatched junction bases numbered 4, after V lost 6 bases and J lost 2 bases. The chain's CDR3 is CASSSTGPYEQYF. CDR3 DNA sequence: TGTGCCAGCAGTTCGACAGGGCCCTACGAGCAGTACTTC.

J is TRBJ2-1 and V is TRBV27; D unclear. This CDR3 is built from 14 residues. The V end lost 3 bases, the J end lost 9 bases, and 15 bases lay between the germline ends. Germline V gives CDR1 MNHEY, CDR2 SMNVEV (reference sequence). Here the CDR3 reads CASSLNPQAREQFF. CDR3 DNA: TGTGCCAGCAGTTTGAACCCCCAGGCCCGTGAGCAGTTCTTC.

CDR3 in DNA: TGTGCCAGCAGCTTGGCCGGCCTAGCGGGGGTAGTAGATACGCAGTATTTT. Its translation is CASSLAGLAGVVDTQYF. The genes are TRBV5-4 and TRBJ2-3, with TRBD2 identical over 10 bases. This CDR3 is 17 amino acids long. J was trimmed by 5 bases and V by 0 bases; bases with no gene match: 9. The germline V gene has CDR1 SGHNT and CDR2 YYREEE (reference sequence).

This clone is a singleton in its sample. The gene calls are TRBV4-2 and TRBJ1-1; D is ambiguous. Between the trimmed V and J ends, which lost 4 bases and 2 bases, there was a span of 11 bases. This CDR3 comprises 14 residues. Germline loops: CDR1 LGHNA, CDR2 YNFKEQ. The DNA for the CDR3 is TGTGCCAGCAGCCTCCCCCGGGGTAACACTGAAGCTTTCTTT. Encoded protein: CASSLPRGNTEAFF.

The J gene is TRBJ2-7, the V gene TRBV5-4, with 8 bases aligning to TRBD1. V shed 2 bases and J 2 bases; nucleotides not matched to a gene: 12. The CDR3 length is 17 residues. The germline V gene has CDR1 SGHNT and CDR2 YYREEE (reference sequence). This chain's CDR3 is CASSFLPADRAAYEQYF. CDR3 nucleotides: TGTGCCAGCAGCTTTCTCCCCGCGGACAGGGCAGCCTACGAGCAGTACTTC.

The rearrangement joins TRBV5-6 to TRBJ1-1, with 7 bases that match TRBD1. After removal of 4 bases from V and 1 base from J, the junction contained 1 base not matched to a gene. CDR1 and CDR2 from the germline V gene are SGHDT and YYEEEE. The CDR3 runs 13 residues. The chain's CDR3 is CASSRTGNTEAFF. The CDR3 DNA reads TGTGCCAGCAGCAGGACAGGGAACACTGAAGCTTTCTTT.

The CDR3 region is CASRDSFADTQYF. The CDR3 DNA follows: TGTGCCAGTAGAGACTCCTTTGCAGATACGCAGTATTTT. V is TRBV19 and J is TRBJ2-3; D not resolved. The V and J ends lost 6 bases and 4 bases respectively, with 11 bases between them. CDR3 length: 13 residues. Germline V gene sequence: CDR1 LNHDA, CDR2 SQIVND (reference sequence).

This clone was found a few times. The chain has TRBV18 and TRBJ2-3; the D gene is possibly TRBD2 (7 bases). Per the germline V gene, CDR1 is KGHSH and CDR2 is LQKENI. This CDR3 comprises 15 residues. With 2 bases removed from V and 5 bases from J, the gap between germline ends came to 14 bases. The DNA of the CDR3 is TGTGCCAGCTCACCAAGGGTCGGGGGGCAAGATACGCAGTATTTT. It specifies CASSPRVGGQDTQYF.

This clone showed up just once. This chain uses TRBV7-3 with TRBJ2-2; maybe TRBD2 (6 bases). The germline V gene has CDR1 SGHTA and CDR2 FQGTGA. This CDR3 region has 14 residues. V gave up 9 bases and J gave up 4 bases, with 15 bases separating them. CDR3 sequence: CASGGAPGTGELFF. The CDR3 nucleotides are TGTGCCAGTGGAGGGGCGCCGGGCACCGGGGAGCTGTTTTTT.

CDR3 protein: CASRGLYGYTF. The CDR3 region has the DNA TGTGCCAGCAGGGGACTCTATGGCTACACCTTC. The chain employs TRBV6-5 and TRBJ1-2; TRBD1 is a possible D gene (5 bases). V was pared by 6 bases and J by 4 bases, with 6 bases between. CDR3 size: 11 residues. Germline values: CDR1 MNHEY, CDR2 SVGAGI.